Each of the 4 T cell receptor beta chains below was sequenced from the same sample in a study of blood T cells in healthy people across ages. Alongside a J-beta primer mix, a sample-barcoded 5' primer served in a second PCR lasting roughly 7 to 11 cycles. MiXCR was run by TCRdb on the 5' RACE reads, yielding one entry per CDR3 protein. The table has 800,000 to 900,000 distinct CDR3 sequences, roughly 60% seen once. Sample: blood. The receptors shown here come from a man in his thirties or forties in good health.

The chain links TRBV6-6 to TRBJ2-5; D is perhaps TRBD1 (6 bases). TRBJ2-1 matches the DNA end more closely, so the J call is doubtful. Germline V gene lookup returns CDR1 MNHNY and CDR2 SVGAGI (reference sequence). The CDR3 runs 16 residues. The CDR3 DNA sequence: TGTGCCAGCAGTTACATGGGGGCACGGCCTCAAGAGACCCAGTTCTTC. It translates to CASSYMGARPQETQFF.

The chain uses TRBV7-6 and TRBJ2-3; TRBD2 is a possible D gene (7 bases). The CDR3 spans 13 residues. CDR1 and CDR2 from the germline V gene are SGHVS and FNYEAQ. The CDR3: CPFWGGGTDTQYF. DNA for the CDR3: TGTCCCTTCTGGGGGGGCGGCACAGATACGCAGTATTTT.

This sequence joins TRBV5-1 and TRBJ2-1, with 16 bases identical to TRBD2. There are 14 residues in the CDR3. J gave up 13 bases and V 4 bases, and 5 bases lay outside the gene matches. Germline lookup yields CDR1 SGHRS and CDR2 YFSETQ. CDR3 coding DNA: TGCGCCAGCAGCCCGGGACTAGCGGGGGGGCTCCAGTTCTTC. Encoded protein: CASSPGLAGGLQFF.

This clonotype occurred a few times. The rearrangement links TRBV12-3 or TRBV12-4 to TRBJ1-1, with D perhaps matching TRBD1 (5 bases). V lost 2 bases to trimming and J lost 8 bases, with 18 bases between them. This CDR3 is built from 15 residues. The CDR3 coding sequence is TGTGCCAGCAGTTTACCCCAAGCCATAGGGGAAGAAGCTTTCTTT. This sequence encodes CASSLPQAIGEEAFF.